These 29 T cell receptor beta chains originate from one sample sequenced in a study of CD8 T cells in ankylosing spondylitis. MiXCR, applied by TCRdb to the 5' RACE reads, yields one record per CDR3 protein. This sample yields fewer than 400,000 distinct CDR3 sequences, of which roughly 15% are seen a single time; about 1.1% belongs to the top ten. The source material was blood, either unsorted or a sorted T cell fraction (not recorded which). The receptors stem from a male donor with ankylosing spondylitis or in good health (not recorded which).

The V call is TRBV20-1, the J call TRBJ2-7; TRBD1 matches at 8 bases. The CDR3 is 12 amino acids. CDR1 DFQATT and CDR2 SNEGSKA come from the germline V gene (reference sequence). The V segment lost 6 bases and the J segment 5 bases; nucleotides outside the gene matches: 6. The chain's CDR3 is CSADRGSDEQYF. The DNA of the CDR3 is TGCAGTGCCGACAGGGGTAGCGACGAGCAGTACTTC.

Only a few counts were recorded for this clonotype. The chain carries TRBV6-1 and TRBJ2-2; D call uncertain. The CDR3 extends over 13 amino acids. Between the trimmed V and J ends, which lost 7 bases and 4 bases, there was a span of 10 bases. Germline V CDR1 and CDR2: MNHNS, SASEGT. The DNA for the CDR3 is TGTGCCAGCACCGAAAGGGTCACCGGGGAGCTGTTTTTT. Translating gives CASTERVTGELFF.

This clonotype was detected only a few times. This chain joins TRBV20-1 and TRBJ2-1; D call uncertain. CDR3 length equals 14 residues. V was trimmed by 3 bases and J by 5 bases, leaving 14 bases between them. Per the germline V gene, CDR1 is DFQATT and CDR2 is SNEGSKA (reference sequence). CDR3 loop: CSASFRARNNEQFF. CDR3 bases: TGCAGTGCTAGCTTCCGGGCCCGAAACAATGAGCAGTTCTTC.

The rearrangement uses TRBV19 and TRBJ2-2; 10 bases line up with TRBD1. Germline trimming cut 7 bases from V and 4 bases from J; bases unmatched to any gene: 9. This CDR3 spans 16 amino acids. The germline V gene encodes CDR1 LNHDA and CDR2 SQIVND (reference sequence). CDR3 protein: CASNPGTGESTGELFF. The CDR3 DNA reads TGTGCCAGTAACCCTGGGACAGGGGAAAGCACCGGGGAGCTGTTTTTT.

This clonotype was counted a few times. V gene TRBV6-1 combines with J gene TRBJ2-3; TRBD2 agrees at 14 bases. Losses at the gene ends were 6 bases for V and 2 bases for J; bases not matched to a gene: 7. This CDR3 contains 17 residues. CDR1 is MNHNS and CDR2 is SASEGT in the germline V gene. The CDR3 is CASSPGLAGANTDTQYF. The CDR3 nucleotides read TGTGCCAGCAGCCCGGGACTAGCGGGGGCTAACACAGATACGCAGTATTTT.

Here the CDR3 DNA reads TGCGCCAGCAGCTCCCTCACCCAAGTGTGGGGCAAGGGCAATGAGCAGTTCTTC. Its protein product is CASSSLTQVWGKGNEQFF. V usage is TRBV10-2 and J usage is TRBJ2-1, with a possible D match to TRBD1 (5 bases). Trimming shortened V by 6 bases and J by 6 bases, and 27 bases separated the two germline ends. Germline loops: CDR1 WSHSY, CDR2 SAAADI. The CDR3 contains 18 residues.

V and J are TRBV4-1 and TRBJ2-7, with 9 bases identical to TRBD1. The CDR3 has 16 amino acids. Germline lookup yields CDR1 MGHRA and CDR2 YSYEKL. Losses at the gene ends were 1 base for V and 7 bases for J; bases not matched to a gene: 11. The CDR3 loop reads CASSQGPGQGVWEQYF. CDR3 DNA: TGCGCCAGCAGCCAAGGACCGGGACAGGGTGTCTGGGAGCAGTACTTC.

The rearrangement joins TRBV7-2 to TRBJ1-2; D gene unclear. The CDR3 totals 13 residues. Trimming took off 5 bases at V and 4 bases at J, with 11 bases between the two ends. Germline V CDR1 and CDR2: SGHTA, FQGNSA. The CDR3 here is CASSQIPIYGYTF. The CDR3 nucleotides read TGTGCCAGCAGCCAAATACCTATCTATGGCTACACCTTC.

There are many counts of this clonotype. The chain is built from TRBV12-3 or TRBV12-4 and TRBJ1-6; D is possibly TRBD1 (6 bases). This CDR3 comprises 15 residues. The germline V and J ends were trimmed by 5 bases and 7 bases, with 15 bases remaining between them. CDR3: CASSPDRLGNSPLHF. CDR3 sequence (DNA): TGTGCCAGCAGTCCAGACAGGTTGGGGAATTCACCCCTCCACTTT.

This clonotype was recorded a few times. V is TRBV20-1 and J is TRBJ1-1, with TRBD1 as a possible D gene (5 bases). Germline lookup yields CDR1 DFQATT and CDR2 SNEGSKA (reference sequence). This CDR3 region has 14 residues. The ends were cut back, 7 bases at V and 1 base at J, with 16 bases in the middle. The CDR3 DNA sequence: TGCAGTGTCCCCTCCGGGACTGCGAACACTGAAGCTTTCTTT. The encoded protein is CSVPSGTANTEAFF.

For the CDR3, the DNA is TGTGCCAGCAGCCAAGAGACTAGCGGGAGCTCGGGAGAGACCCAGTACTTC. Translation: CASSQETSGSSGETQYF. The V call is TRBV4-2, the J call TRBJ2-5, with 12 bases fitting TRBD2. The germline V gene encodes CDR1 LGHNA and CDR2 YNFKEQ. The trim removed 0 bases at V and 4 bases at J, leaving 6 bases unmatched. The CDR3 sequence is 17 residues long.

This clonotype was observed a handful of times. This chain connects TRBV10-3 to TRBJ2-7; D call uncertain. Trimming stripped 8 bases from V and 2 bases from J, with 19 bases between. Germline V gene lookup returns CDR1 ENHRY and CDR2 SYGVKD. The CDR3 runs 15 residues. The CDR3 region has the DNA TGTGCCATCTCTCAGGTAGGGCAGGAACCCTACGAGCAGTACTTC. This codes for CAISQVGQEPYEQYF.

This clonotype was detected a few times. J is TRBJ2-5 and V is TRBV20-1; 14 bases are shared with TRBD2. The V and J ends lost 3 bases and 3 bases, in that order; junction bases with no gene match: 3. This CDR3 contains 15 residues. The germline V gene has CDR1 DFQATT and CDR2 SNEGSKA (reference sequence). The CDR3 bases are TGCAGTGCTAGCCGACTAGCGGGGGGGAAAGAGACCCAGTACTTC. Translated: CSASRLAGGKETQYF.

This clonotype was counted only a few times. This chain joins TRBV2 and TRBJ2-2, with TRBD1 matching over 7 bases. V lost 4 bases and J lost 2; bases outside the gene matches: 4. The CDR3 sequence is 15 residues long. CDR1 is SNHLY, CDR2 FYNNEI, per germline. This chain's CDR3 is CASSAGTVNTGELFF. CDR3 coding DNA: TGTGCCAGCAGTGCCGGGACAGTCAACACCGGGGAGCTGTTTTTT.

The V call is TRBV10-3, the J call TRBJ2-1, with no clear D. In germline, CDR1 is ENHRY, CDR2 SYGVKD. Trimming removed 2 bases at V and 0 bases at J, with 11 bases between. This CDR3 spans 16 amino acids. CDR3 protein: CAISEGQKSSYNEQFF. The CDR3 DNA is TGTGCCATCAGTGAGGGTCAGAAGAGCTCCTACAATGAGCAGTTCTTC.

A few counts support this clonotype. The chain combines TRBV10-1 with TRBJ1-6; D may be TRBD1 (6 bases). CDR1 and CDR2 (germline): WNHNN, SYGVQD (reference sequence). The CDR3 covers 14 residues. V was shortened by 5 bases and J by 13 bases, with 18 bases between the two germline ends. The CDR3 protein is CASSLSTGRGPLHF. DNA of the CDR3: TGCGCCAGCAGTCTTTCGACGGGAAGGGGGCCCCTCCACTTT.

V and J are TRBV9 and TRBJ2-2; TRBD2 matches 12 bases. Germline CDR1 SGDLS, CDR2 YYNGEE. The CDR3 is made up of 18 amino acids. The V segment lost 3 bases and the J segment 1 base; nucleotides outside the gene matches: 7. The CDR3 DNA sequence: TGTGCCAGCAGCGGAAGGACTAGCGGGGACCTGAACACCGGGGAGCTGTTTTTT. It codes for CASSGRTSGDLNTGELFF.

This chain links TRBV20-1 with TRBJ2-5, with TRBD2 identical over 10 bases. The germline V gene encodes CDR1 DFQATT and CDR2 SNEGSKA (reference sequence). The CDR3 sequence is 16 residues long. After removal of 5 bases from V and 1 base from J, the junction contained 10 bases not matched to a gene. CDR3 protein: CSAVDSGGRGQETQYF. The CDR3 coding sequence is TGCAGTGCTGTCGATAGCGGGGGGCGAGGCCAAGAGACCCAGTACTTC.

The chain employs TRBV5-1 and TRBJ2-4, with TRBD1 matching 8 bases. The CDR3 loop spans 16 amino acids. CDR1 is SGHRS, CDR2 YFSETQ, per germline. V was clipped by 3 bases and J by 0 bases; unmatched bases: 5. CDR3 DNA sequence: TGCGCCAGCAGCTCCCCACAGGGGGTAGCCAAAAACATTCAGTACTTC. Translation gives CASSSPQGVAKNIQYF.

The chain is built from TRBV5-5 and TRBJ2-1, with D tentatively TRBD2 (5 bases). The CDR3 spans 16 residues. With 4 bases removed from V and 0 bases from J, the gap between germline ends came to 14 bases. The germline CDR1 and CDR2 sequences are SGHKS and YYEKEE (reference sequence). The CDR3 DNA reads TGTGCCAGCAGCCCCGCAGCGGTCCTCTCCTACAATGAGCAGTTCTTC. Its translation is CASSPAAVLSYNEQFF.

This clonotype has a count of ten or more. CDR3 amino acids: CASSVTDTSGNTIYF. CDR3 DNA: TGTGCCAGCAGCGTAACGGACACCTCTGGAAACACCATATATTTT. This rearrangement joins TRBV9 to TRBJ1-3; D possibly corresponds to TRBD1 (5 bases). CDR1 is SGDLS and CDR2 is YYNGEE in the germline V gene. Trimming left V 1 base short and J 0 bases short, with 8 bases between. This CDR3 comprises 15 residues.

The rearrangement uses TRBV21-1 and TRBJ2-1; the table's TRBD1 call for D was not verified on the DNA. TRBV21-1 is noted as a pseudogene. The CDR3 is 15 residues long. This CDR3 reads CASSKRGVWNNEQFF. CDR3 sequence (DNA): TGTGCCAGCAGCAAGAGGGGAGTATGGAACAATGAGCAGTTCTTC.

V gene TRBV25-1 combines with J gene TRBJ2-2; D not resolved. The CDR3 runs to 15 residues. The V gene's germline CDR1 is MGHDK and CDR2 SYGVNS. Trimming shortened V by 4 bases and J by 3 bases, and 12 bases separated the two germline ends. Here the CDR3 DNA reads TGTGCCAGCAGTGCTAGGACGGCCTACACCGGGGAGCTGTTTTTT. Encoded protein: CASSARTAYTGELFF.

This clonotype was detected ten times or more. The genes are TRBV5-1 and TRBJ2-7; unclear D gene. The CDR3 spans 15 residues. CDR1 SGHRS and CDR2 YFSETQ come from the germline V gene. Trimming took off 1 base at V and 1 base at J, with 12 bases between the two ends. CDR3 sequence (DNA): TGCGCCAGCAGCTTGTTGGTTGGCGCTTCCTACGAGCAGTACTTC. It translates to CASSLLVGASYEQYF.

The CDR3, as DNA: TGTGCCAGCAGCTGGGCCCCAGGGGGTGGCTACGAGCAGTACTTC. It is translated as CASSWAPGGGYEQYF. The J gene is TRBJ2-7, the V gene TRBV7-2; 7 bases agree with TRBD1. The germline V gene has CDR1 SGHTA and CDR2 FQGNSA. Losses at the gene ends were 4 bases for V and 3 bases for J; bases not matched to a gene: 9. The length of the CDR3 is 15 residues.

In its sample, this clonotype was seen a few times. In DNA, the CDR3 is TGTGCCAGCTCGCGGGGAGTTACCTCCTACGAGCAGTACTTC. Translating it yields CASSRGVTSYEQYF. The chain carries TRBV7-8 and TRBJ2-7; D possibly corresponds to TRBD2 (6 bases). Germline V gene data show CDR1 as SGHVS and CDR2 as FQNEAQ. V was pared by 8 bases and J by 0 bases, with 14 bases between. CDR3 length: 14 amino acids.

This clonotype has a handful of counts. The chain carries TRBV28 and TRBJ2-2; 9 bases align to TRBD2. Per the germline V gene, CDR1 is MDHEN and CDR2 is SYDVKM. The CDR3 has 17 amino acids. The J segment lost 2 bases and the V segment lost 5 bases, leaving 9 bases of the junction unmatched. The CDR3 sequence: CASSPLPGLANTGELFF. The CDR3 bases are TGTGCCAGCAGTCCGCTCCCGGGACTAGCTAACACCGGGGAGCTGTTTTTT. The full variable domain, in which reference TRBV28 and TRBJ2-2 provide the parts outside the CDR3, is DVKVTQSSRYLVKRTGEKVFLECVQDMDHENMFWYRQDPGLGLRLIYFSYDVKMKEKGDIPEGYSVSREKKERFSLILESASTNQTSMYLCASSPLPGLANTGELFFGEGSRLTVL.

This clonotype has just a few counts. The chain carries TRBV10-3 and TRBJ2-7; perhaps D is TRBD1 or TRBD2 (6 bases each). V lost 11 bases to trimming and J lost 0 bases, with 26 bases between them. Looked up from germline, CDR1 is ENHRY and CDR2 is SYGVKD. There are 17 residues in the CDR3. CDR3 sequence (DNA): TGTGCCTCCCGGGGCGGGGCCAACGGGACAAGCTCCTACGAGCAGTACTTC. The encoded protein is CASRGGANGTSSYEQYF.

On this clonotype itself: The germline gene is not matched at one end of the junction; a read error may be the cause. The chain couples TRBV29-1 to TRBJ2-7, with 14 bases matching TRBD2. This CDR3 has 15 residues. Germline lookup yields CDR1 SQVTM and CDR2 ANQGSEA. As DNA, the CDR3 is TGCAGCGTCGAAGGGACTAGCGGGGGAACCTACGAGCAGTACTTC. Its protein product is CSVEGTSGGTYEQYF.